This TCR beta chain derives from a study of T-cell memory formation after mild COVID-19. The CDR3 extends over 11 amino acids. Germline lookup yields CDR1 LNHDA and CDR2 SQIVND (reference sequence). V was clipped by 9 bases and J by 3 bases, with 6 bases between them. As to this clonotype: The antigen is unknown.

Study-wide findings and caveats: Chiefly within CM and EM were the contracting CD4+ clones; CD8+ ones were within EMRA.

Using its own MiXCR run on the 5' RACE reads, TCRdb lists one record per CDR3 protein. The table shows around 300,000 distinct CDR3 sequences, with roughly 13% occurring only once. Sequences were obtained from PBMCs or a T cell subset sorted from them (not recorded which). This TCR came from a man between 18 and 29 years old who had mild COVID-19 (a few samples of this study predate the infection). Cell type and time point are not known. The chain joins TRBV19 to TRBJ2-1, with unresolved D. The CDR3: CASGNYNEQFF. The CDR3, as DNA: TGTGCCAGCGGAAACTACAATGAGCAGTTCTTC.